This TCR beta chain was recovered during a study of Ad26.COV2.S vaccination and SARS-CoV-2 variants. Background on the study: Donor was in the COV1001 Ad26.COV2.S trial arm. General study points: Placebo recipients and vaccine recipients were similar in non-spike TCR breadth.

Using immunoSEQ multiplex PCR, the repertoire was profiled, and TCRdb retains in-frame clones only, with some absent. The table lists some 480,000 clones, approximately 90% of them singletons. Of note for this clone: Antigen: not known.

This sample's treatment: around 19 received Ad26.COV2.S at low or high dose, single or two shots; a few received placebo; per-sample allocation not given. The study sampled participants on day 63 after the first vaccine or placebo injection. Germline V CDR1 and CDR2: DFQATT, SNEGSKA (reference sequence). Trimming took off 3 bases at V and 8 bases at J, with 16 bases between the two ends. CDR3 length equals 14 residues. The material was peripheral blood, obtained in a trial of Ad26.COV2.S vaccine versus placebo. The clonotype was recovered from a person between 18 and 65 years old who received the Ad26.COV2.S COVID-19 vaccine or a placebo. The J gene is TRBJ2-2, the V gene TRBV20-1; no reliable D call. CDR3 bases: TGCAGTGCTAGTAGTAGGGTAGTCTCTGGGGAGCTGTTTTTT. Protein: CSASSRVVSGELFF.